This T cell receptor (beta chain) was found in a study of T-cell reconstitution after alpha-beta-depleted transplantation in children. CDR3 length equals 14 residues. Trimming shortened V by 5 bases and J by 1 base, and 10 bases separated the two germline ends. Germline assignment: CDR1 SGHTA and CDR2 FQGTGA. It was with unique molecular identifiers that the TCRbeta library was prepared. TCRdb re-analysed the PCR reads in MiXCR, keeping a single row per CDR3 protein. The sample carries 360,000 or so distinct CDR3 sequences, roughly 22% recorded once. At least ten counts were recorded for this clonotype.

The source is a human donor who donated a stem cell graft to a child with acute myeloid leukemia. The sequencing here drew on PBMCs from the stem cell graft donor, taken from the stem cell graft. The rearrangement uses TRBV7-3 and TRBJ2-3; no clear D gene. The DNA of the CDR3 is TGTGCCAGCAGCCTGGGTTATGGCACAGATACGCAGTATTTT. Translation: CASSLGYGTDTQYF.